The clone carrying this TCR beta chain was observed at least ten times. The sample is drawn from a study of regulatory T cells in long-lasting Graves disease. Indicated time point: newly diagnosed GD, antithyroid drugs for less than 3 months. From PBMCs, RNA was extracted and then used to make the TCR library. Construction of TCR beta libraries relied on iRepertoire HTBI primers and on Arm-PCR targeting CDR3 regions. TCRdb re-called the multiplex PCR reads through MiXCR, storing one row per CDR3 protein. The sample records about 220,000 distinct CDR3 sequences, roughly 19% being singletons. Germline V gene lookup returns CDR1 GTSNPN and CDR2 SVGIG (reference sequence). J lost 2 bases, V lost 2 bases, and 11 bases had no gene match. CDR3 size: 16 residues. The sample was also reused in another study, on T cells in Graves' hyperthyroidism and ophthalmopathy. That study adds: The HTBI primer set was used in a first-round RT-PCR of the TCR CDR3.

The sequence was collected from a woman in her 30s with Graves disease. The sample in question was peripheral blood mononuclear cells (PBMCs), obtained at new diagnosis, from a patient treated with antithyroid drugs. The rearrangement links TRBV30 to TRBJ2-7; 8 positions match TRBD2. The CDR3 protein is CAWSSNRLAGTYEQYF. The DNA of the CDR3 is TGTGCCTGGAGTTCAAACCGTTTAGCGGGAACCTACGAGCAGTACTTC.